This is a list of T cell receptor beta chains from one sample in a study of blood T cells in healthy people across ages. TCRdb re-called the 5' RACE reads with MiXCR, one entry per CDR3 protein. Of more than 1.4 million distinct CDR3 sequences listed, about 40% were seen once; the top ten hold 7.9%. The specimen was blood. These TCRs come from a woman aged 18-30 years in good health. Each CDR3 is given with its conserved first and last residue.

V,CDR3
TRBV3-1,CASSPLGPKRYEQYF
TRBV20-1,CSAPPQGRAGYGYTF
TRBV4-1,CASSQDVSSGSYNEQFF
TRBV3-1,CASSQVVGTEAFF
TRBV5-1,CASSFQQGAETQYF
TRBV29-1,CSVALANSYNEQYF
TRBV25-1,CASSSRTAQETQYF
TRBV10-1,CASSEPDRRGGYNEQFF
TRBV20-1,CSAQRGRGYAINQPQHF
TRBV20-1,CSAGGTTTDTQYF
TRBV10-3,CATGGDYGYTF
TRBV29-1,CSVLDGYQETQYF
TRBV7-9,CASSSLGRLAGHKNIQYF
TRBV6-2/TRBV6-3,CASSRTRPGQGYYEQYF